One and the same sample provided the 3 T cell receptor beta chains below, sequenced in a study of T cells in Graves' hyperthyroidism and ophthalmopathy. There were TCR beta CDR3 regions amplified from RNA transcripts. Using the HTBI primer set, a first-round RT-PCR was run on the TCR CDR3. TCRdb called the multiplex PCR reads again in MiXCR, with one record for every CDR3 protein. The table includes under 650,000 distinct CDR3 sequences, around 15% detected once. Sequenced: blood. These receptors were taken from a woman aged 25 to 39 with Graves' hyperthyroidism.

The chain couples TRBV7-9 to TRBJ1-2, with a tentative D call TRBD1 (6 bases). V was trimmed by 3 bases and J by 4 bases, leaving 15 bases between them. The CDR3 length is 15 residues. Per the germline V gene, CDR1 is SEHNR and CDR2 is FQNEAQ (reference sequence). The CDR3 sequence: CASSFKITGSYGYTF. CDR3 bases: TGTGCCAGCAGCTTCAAGATAACAGGGAGCTATGGCTACACCTTC. The entire variable domain, with the rest obtained from reference TRBV7-9 and TRBJ1-2, is as follows: DTGVSQNPRHKITKRGQNVTFRCDPISEHNRLYWYRQTLGQGPEFLTYFQNEAQLEKSRLLSDRFSAERPKGSFSTLEIQRTEQGDSAMYLCASSFKITGSYGYTFGSGTRLTVV.

In its sample, this clonotype was seen a few times. This chain joins TRBV19 and TRBJ2-1; TRBD2 aligns across 9 bases. Germline V CDR1 and CDR2: LNHDA, SQIVND (reference sequence). V dropped 2 bases and J dropped 2; count of bases not matched to a gene: 4. CDR3 length: 16 amino acids. CDR3 coding DNA: TGTGCCAGTAGTATAAAAGCGGGAGGAACCTACAATGAGCAGTTCTTC. As protein: CASSIKAGGTYNEQFF.

V gene TRBV20-1 combines with J gene TRBJ1-1, with D tentatively TRBD1 (6 bases). The V gene's germline CDR1 is DFQATT and CDR2 SNEGSKA (reference sequence). V lost 3 bases to trimming and J lost 0 bases, with 11 bases between them. This CDR3 has 14 amino acids. As DNA, the CDR3 is TGCAGTGCTAGGGACAGTAGGTTGAACACTGAAGCTTTCTTT. Translated: CSARDSRLNTEAFF.